This T cell receptor beta chain is from a study of T cells expressing NK-cell markers. CDR3 length: 12 residues. The V gene's germline CDR1 is ENHRY and CDR2 SYGVKD. UMIs were included in TCR beta cDNA generated by 5'RACE template switching. After re-calling the 5' RACE reads, TCRdb lists one entry per CDR3 protein, DNA absent. In all, the sample yields 130,000 to 150,000 distinct CDR3 sequences. This receptor was taken from a man between 18 and 29 years old in good health. The sample consisted of blood T cells: a sorted CD56 or NKG2C T cell subset, CD4+ or CD8+ T cells, or bulk PBMC T cells (not recorded which). The chain links TRBV10-3 to TRBJ2-7. CDR3 region: CAIRVAMGVQYF.